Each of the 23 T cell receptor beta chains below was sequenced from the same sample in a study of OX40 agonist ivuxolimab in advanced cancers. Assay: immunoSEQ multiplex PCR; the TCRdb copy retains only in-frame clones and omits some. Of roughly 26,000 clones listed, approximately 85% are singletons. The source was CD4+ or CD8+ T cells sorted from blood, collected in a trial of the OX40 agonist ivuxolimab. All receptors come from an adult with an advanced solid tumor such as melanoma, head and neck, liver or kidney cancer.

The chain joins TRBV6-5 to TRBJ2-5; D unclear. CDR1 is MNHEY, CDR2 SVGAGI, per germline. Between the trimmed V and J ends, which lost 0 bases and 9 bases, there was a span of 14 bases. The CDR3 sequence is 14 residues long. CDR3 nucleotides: TGTGCCAGCAGTTACTCGGGCACCCAAGGCGCCCAGTACTTC. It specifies CASSYSGTQGAQYF.

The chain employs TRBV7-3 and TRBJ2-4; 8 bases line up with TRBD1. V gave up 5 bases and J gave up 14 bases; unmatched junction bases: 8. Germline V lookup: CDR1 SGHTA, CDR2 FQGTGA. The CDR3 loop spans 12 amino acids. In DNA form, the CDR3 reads TGTGCCAGCAGCCCCTATCTGACAGGGGAGTACTTC. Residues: CASSPYLTGEYF. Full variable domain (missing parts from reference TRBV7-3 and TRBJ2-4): GAGVSQTPSNKVTEKGKYVELRCDPISGHTALYWYRQSLGQGPEFLIYFQGTGAADDSGLPNDRFFAVRPEGSVSTLKIQRTERGDSAVYLCASSPYLTGEYFGAGTRLSVL.

Here the CDR3 reads CASSQTNEKLFF. The CDR3 coding sequence is TGTGCCAGCAGTCAAACTAATGAAAAACTGTTTTTT. The chain employs TRBV28 and TRBJ1-4, with D uncertain. V gave up 5 bases and J gave up 1 base, with 2 bases separating them. This CDR3 spans 12 amino acids. CDR1 is MDHEN and CDR2 is SYDVKM in the germline V gene.

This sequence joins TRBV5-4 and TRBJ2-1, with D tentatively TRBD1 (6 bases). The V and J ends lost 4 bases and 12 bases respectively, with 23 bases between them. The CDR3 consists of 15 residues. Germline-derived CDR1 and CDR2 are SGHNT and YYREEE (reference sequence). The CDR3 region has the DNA TGTGCCAGCAGCCCGGGACACGACCAAATGATGGGGCAGTTCTTC. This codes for CASSPGHDQMMGQFF. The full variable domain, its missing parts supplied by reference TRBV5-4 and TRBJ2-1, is ETGVTQSPTHLIKTRGQQVTLRCSSQSGHNTVSWYQQALGQGPQFIFQYYREEENGRGNFPPRFSGLQFPNYSSELNVNALELDDSALYLCASSPGHDQMMGQFFGPGTRLTVL.

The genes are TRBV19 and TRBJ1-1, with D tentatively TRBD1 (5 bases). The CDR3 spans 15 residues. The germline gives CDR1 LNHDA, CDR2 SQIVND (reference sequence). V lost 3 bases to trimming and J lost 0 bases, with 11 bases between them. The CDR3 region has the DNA TGTGCCAGTAGTATGACCCAGGGAATGAACACTGAAGCTTTCTTT. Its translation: CASSMTQGMNTEAFF.

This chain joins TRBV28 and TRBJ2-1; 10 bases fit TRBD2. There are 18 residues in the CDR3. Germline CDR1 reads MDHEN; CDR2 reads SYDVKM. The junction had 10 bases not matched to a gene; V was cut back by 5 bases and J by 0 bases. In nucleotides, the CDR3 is TGTGCCAGCAGTAAACCGGGACTAGCGCCAAGCTCCTACAATGAGCAGTTCTTC. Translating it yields CASSKPGLAPSSYNEQFF.

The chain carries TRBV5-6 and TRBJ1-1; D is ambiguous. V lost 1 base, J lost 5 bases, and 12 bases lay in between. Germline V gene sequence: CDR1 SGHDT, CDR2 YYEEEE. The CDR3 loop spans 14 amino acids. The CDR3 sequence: CASSLTDGPTEAFF. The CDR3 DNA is TGTGCCAGCAGCTTGACCGACGGCCCGACTGAAGCTTTCTTT.

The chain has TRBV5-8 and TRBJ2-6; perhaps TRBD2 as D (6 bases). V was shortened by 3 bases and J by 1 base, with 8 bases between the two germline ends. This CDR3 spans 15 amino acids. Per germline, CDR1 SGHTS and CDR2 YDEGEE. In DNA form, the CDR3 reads TGTGCCAGCAGCTGGGGGGAATCTGGGGCCAACGTCCTGACTTTC. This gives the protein CASSWGESGANVLTF.

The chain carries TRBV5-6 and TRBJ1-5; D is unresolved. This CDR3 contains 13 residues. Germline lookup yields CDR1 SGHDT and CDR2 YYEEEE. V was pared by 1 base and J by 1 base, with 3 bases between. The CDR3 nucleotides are TGTGCCAGCAGCTTGCAGAGCAATCAGCCCCAGCATTTT. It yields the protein CASSLQSNQPQHF.

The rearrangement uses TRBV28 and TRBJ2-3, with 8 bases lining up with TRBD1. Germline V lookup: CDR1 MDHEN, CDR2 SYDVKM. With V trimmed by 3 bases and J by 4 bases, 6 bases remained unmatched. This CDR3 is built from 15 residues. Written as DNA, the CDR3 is TGTGCCAGCAGTTTCTACGGGACAGGCTCAGATACGCAGTATTTT. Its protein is CASSFYGTGSDTQYF.

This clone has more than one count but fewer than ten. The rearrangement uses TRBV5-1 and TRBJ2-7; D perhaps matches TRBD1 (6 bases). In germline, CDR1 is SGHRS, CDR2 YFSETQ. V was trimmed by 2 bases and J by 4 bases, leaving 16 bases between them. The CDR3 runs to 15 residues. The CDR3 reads CASSFSGHGGYEQYF. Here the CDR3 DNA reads TGCGCCAGCAGCTTTTCGGGACACGGCGGGTACGAGCAGTACTTC.

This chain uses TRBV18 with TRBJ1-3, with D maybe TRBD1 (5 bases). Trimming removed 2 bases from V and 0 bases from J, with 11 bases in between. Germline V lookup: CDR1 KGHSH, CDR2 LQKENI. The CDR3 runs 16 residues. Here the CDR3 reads CASSPGGASSGNTIYF. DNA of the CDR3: TGTGCCAGCTCACCAGGAGGGGCCTCCTCTGGAAACACCATATATTTT.

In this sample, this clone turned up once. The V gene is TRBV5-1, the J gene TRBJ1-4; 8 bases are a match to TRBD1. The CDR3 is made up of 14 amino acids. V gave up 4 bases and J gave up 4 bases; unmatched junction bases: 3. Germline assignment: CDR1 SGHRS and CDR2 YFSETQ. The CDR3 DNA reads TGCGCCAGCAGCATGGGACAGGATAATGAAAAACTGTTTTTT. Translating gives CASSMGQDNEKLFF.

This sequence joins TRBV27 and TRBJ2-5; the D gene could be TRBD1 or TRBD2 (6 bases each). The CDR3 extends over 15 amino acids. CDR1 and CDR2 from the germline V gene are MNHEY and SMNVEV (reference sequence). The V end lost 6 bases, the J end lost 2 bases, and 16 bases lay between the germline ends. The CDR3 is CASSATSRGQETQYF. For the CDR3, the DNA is TGTGCCAGCAGCGCGACTAGTAGGGGGCAAGAGACCCAGTACTTC.

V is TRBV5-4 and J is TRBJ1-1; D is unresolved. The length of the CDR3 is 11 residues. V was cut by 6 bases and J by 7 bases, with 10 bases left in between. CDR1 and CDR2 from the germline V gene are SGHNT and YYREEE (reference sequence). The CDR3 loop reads CASTLLGEAFF. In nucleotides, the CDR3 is TGTGCCAGCACCCTATTGGGTGAAGCTTTCTTT.

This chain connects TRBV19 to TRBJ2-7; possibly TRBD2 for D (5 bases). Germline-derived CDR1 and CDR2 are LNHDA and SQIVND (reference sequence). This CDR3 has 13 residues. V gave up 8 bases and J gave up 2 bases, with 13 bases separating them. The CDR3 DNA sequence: TGTGCCAGTTCGTTCGCGGGTGCCTACGAGCAGTACTTC. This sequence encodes CASSFAGAYEQYF.

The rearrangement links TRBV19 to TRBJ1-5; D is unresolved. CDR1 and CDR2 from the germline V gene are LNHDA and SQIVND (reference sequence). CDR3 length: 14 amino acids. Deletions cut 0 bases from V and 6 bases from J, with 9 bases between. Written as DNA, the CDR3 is TGTGCCAGTAGTATAGATCTATCCGGTCAGCCCCAGCATTTT. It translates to CASSIDLSGQPQHF.

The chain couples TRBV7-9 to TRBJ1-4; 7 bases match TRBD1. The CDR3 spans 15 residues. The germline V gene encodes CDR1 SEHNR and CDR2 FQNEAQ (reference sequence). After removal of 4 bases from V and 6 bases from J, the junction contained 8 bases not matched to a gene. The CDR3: CASSSDRESDEKLFF. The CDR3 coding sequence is TGTGCCAGCAGCTCTGACAGGGAATCGGATGAAAAACTGTTTTTT.

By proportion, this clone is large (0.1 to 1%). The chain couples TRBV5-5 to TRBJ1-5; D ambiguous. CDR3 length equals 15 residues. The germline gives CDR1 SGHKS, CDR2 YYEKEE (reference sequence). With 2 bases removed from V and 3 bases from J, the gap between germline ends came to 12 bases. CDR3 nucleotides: TGTGCCAGCAGCTTAAGGTTATTTGACAATCAGCCCCAGCATTTT. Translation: CASSLRLFDNQPQHF.

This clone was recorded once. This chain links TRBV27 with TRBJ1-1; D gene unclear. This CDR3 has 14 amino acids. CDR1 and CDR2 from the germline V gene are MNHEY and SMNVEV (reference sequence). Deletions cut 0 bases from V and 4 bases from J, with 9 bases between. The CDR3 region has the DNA TGTGCCAGCAGTTTATCCTTTACTGTCACTGAAGCTTTCTTT. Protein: CASSLSFTVTEAFF.

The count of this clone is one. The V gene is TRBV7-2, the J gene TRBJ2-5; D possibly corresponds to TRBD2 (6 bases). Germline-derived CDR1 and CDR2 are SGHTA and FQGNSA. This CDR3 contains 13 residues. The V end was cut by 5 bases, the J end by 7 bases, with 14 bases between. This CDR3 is CASSITPGRTQYF. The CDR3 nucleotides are TGTGCCAGCAGCATCACCCCCGGGAGGACCCAGTACTTC. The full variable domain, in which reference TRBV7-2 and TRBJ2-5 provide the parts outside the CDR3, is GAGVSQSPSNKVTEKGKDVELRCDPISGHTALYWYRQSLGQGLEFLIYFQGNSAPDKSGLPSDRFSAERTGGSVSTLTIQRTQQEDSAVYLCASSITPGRTQYFGPGTRLLVL.

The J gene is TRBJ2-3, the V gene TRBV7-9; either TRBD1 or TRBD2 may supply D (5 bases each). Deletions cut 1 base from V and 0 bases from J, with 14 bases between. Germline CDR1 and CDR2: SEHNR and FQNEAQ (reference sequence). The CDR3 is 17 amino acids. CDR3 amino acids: CASSLGGGGPSTDTQYF. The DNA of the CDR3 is TGTGCCAGCAGCTTAGGGGGTGGGGGACCTAGCACAGATACGCAGTATTTT.

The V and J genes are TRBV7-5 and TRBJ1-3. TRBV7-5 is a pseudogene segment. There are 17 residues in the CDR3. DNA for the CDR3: TGTGCCAGCAGCTTAGGTGCAGATGACCGCTCTGGAAACACCATATATTTT. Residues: CASSLGADDRSGNTIYF.